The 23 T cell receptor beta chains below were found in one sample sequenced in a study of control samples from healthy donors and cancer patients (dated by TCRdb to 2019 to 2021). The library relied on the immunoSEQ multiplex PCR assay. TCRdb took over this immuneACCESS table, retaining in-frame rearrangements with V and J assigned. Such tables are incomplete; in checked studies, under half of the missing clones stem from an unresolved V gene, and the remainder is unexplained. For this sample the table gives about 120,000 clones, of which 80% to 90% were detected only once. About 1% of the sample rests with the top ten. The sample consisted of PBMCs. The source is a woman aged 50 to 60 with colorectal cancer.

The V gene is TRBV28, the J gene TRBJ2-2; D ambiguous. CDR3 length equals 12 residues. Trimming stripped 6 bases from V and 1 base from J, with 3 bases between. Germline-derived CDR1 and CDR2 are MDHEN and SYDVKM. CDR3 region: CASRKNTGELFF. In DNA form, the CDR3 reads TGTGCCAGCAGGAAGAACACCGGGGAGCTGTTTTTT.

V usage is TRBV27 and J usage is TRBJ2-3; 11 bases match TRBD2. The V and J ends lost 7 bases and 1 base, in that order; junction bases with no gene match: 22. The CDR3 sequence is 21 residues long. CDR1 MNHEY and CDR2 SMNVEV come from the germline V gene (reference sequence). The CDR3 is CASTKRKKTSGKDDGTDTQYF. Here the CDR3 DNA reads TGTGCCAGCACTAAACGAAAAAAGACTAGCGGGAAGGATGACGGCACAGATACGCAGTATTTT.

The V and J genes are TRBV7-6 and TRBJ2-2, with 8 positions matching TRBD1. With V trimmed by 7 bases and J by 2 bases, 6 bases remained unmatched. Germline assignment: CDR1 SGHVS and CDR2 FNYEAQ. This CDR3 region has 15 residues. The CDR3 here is CASTKQGVNTGELFF. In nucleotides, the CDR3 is TGTGCCAGCACCAAACAGGGGGTAAACACCGGGGAGCTGTTTTTT.

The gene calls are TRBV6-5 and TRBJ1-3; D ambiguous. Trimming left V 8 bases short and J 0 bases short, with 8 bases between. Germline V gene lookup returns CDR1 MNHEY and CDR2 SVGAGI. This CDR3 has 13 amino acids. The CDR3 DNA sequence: TGTGCCAGCCGGGTAAACTCTGGAAACACCATATATTTT. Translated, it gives CASRVNSGNTIYF.

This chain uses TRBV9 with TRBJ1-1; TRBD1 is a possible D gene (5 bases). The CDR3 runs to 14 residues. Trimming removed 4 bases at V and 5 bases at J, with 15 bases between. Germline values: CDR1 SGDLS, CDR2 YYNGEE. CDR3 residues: CASSLEGRGTEAFF. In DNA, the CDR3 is TGTGCCAGCAGCCTAGAGGGGAGGGGAACTGAAGCTTTCTTT.

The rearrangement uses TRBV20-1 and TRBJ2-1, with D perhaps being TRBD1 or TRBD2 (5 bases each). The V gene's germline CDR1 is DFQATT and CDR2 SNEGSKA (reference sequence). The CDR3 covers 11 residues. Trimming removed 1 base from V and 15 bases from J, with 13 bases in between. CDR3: CSARGSRDPFF. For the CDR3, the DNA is TGCAGTGCTAGAGGGAGCCGGGACCCGTTCTTC.

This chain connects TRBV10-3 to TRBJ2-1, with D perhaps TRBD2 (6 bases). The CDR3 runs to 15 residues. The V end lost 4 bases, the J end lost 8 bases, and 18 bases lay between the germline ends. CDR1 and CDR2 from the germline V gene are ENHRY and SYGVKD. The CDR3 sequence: CAISVTGTSIDEQFF. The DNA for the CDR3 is TGTGCCATCAGTGTAACCGGGACTTCCATCGATGAGCAGTTCTTC.

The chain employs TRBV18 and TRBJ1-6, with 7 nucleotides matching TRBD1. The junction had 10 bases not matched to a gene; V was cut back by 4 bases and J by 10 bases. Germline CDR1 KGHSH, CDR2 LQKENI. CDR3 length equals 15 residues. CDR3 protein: CASSLNQGRGSPLHF. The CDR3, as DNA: TGTGCCAGCTCACTAAACCAGGGCAGGGGGTCACCCCTCCACTTT.

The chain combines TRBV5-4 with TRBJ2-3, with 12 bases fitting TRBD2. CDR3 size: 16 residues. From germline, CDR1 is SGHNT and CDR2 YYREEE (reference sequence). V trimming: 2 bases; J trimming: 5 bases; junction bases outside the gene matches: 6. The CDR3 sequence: CASSFPLAGGGDTQYF. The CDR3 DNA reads TGTGCCAGCAGCTTCCCCCTAGCGGGGGGGGGAGATACGCAGTATTTT.

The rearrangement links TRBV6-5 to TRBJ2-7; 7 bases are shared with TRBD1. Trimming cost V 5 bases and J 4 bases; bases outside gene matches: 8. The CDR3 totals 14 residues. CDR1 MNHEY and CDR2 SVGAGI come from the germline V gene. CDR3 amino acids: CASSPTGTAYEQYF. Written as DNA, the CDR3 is TGTGCCAGCAGTCCTACCGGGACAGCTTACGAGCAGTACTTC.

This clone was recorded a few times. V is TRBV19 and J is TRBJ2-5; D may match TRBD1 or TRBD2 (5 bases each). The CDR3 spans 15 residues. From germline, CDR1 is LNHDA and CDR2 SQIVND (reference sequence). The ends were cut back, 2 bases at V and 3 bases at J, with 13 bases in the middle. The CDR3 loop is CASSITGAPKETQYF. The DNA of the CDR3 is TGTGCCAGTAGTATAACCGGGGCGCCCAAAGAGACCCAGTACTTC.

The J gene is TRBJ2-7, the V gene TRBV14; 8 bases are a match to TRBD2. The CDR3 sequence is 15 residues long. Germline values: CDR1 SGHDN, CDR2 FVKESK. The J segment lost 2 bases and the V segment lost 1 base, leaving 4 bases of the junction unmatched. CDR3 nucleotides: TGTGCCAGCAGCCAAGTTACGGGAGGGACCTACGAGCAGTACTTC. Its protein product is CASSQVTGGTYEQYF. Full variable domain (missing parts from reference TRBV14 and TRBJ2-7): EAGVTQFPSHSVIEKGQTVTLRCDPISGHDNLYWYRRVMGKEIKFLLHFVKESKQDESGMPNNRFLAERTGGTYSTLKVQPAELEDSGVYFCASSQVTGGTYEQYFGPGTRLTVT.

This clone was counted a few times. CDR3 in DNA: TGTGCCTGGAATGGCGGGGACGGATTAAAACTGTTTTTT. Translating gives CAWNGGDGLKLFF. The gene calls are TRBV30 and TRBJ1-4; D is perhaps TRBD1 (5 bases). The CDR3 extends over 13 amino acids. Looked up from germline, CDR1 is GTSNPN and CDR2 is SVGIG (reference sequence). Trimming left V 4 bases short and J 10 bases short, with 16 bases between.

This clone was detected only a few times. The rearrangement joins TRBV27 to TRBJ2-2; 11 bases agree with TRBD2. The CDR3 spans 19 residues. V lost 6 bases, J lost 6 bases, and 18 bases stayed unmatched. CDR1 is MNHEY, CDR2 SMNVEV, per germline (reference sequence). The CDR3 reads CASRLLAGVSAGTPGELFF. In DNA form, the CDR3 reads TGTGCCAGCAGACTACTAGCGGGAGTATCTGCGGGTACACCCGGGGAGCTGTTTTTT.

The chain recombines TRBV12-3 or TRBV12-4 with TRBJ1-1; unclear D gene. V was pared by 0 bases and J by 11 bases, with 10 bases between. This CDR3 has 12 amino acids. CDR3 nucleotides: TGTGCCAGCAGTTTAGCGCTCCGTACGGCTTTCTTT. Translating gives CASSLALRTAFF.

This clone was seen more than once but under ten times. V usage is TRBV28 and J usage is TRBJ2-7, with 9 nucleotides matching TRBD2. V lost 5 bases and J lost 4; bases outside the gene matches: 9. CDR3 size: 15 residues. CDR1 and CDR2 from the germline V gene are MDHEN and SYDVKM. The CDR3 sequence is CASSASGGLGYEQYF. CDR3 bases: TGTGCCAGCAGTGCGAGCGGGGGGCTGGGATACGAGCAGTACTTC.

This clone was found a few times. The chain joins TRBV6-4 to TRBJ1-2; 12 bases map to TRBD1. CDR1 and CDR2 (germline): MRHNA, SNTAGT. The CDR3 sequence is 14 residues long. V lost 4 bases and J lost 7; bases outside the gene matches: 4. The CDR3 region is CASSAGTGGFGYTF. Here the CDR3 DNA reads TGTGCCAGCAGTGCCGGGACAGGGGGCTTTGGCTACACCTTC.

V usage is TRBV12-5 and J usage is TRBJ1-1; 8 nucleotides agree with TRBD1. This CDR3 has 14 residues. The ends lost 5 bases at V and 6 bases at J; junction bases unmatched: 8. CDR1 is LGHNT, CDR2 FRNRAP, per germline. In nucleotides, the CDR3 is TGTGCTAGTGGTCCGAAGACAGGGGCCCCTGAAGCTTTCTTT. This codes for CASGPKTGAPEAFF.

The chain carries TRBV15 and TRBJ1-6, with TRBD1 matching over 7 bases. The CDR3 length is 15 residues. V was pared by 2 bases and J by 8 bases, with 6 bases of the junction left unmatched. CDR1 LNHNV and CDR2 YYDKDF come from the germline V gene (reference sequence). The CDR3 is CATSRTTGPYSPLHF. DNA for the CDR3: TGTGCCACCAGCAGAACGACAGGGCCCTATTCACCCCTCCACTTT.

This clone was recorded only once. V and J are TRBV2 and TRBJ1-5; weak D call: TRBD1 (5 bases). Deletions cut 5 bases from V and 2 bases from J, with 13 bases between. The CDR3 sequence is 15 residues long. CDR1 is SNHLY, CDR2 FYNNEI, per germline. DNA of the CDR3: TGTGCCAGCAGTCACCGGTGGGGGGGCAATCAGCCCCAGCATTTT. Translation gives CASSHRWGGNQPQHF.

The CDR3 here is CASSPRSGPDEQFF. CDR3 in DNA: TGTGCCAGCTCACCTCGCTCGGGCCCCGATGAGCAGTTCTTC. The chain carries TRBV18 and TRBJ2-1; D ambiguous. V was pared by 3 bases and J by 8 bases, with 14 bases between. This CDR3 has 14 amino acids. Germline CDR1 KGHSH, CDR2 LQKENI.

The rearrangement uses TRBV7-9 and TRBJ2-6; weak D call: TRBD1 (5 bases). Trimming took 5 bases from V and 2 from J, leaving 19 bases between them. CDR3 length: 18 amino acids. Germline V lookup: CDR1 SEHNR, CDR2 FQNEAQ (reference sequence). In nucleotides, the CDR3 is TGTGCCAGCAGCCCTCTGGGGCAGGGATGGGCTGGGGCCAACGTCCTGACTTTC. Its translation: CASSPLGQGWAGANVLTF.

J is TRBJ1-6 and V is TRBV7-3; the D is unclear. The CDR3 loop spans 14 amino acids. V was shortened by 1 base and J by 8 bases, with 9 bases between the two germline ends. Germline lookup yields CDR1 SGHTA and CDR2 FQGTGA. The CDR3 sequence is CASSLNGPHSPLHF. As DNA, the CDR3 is TGTGCCAGCAGCTTAAACGGTCCCCATTCACCCCTCCACTTT.